Below, 21 T cell receptor beta chains from the same sample are listed, as sequenced in a study of cytomegalovirus exposure and HLA in healthy donors. Both 60 Vbeta primers and 13 Jbeta primers went into the PCR. TCRdb's table, derived via immunoSEQ multiplex PCR, lists solely in-frame clones and lacks some. The table lists 100,000 or so clones, about 13% of them singletons. Material for sequencing was PBMCs. These receptors originate from a middle-aged man in good health and CMV-seropositive.

In this sample, this clone turned up a few times. V is TRBV2 and J is TRBJ1-2; D ambiguous. Germline CDR1 SNHLY, CDR2 FYNNEI. CDR3 length equals 15 residues. Between the trimmed V and J ends, which lost 2 bases and 4 bases, there was a span of 14 bases. In DNA form, the CDR3 reads TGTGCCAGCAGTGAAACCAGCGGACCAGTCTATGGCTACACCTTC. Amino acids: CASSETSGPVYGYTF.

V usage is TRBV10-3 and J usage is TRBJ1-1, with D hard to call. Germline lookup yields CDR1 ENHRY and CDR2 SYGVKD. The CDR3 sequence is 13 residues long. The V and J ends lost 7 bases and 4 bases respectively, with 13 bases between them. This chain's CDR3 is CAIMEVEATEAFF. The DNA of the CDR3 is TGTGCCATCATGGAGGTAGAGGCCACTGAAGCTTTCTTT.

This clone was observed a handful of times. V usage is TRBV6-5 and J usage is TRBJ2-7; 8 bases line up with TRBD2. CDR1 and CDR2 from the germline V gene are MNHEY and SVGAGI. The V and J ends lost 6 bases and 0 bases, in that order; junction bases with no gene match: 1. CDR3 length: 13 amino acids. The CDR3 loop reads CASRLAVSYEQYF. The CDR3 nucleotides are TGTGCCAGCAGACTAGCGGTCTCCTACGAGCAGTACTTC.

This clone was observed a handful of times. V gene TRBV5-1 combines with J gene TRBJ1-2; D is undetermined. The CDR3 spans 14 residues. V dropped 5 bases and J dropped 0 bases, with 11 bases sitting between them. Germline CDR1 is SGHRS and CDR2 is YFSETQ. CDR3 in DNA: TGCGCCAGCAGTCGGACTGATACTAACTATGGCTACACCTTC. It translates to CASSRTDTNYGYTF.

This clone was seen a handful of times. The V call is TRBV28, the J call TRBJ1-5; D uncertain. Trimming took off 2 bases at V and 5 bases at J, with 4 bases between the two ends. The CDR3 length is 12 residues. CDR1 is MDHEN and CDR2 is SYDVKM in the germline V gene. Written as DNA, the CDR3 is TGTGCCAGCAGTTTACCGTATCAGCCCCAGCATTTT. It codes for CASSLPYQPQHF.

This clone has a handful of counts. The chain couples TRBV5-1 to TRBJ2-1; 9 bases are shared with TRBD1. Germline V gives CDR1 SGHRS, CDR2 YFSETQ. This CDR3 has 15 amino acids. J lost 8 bases, V lost 4 bases, and 10 bases had no gene match. Here the CDR3 reads CASSLGTGPYHEQFF. DNA for the CDR3: TGCGCCAGCAGCCTTGGGACAGGGCCTTACCATGAGCAGTTCTTC.

The chain has TRBV4-2 and TRBJ2-6, with 7 bases identical to TRBD2. J gave up 0 bases and V 1 base, and 6 bases lay outside the gene matches. Per germline, CDR1 LGHNA and CDR2 YNFKEQ. The CDR3 runs 18 residues. CDR3 amino acids: CASSQGGGGSSGANVLTF. CDR3 DNA: TGTGCCAGCAGCCAAGGTGGTGGCGGGAGCTCTGGGGCCAACGTCCTGACTTTC.

The chain joins TRBV6-1 to TRBJ2-7, with 8 nucleotides matching TRBD1. Germline CDR1 is MNHNS and CDR2 is SASEGT. Germline trimming cut 6 bases from V and 6 bases from J; bases unmatched to any gene: 13. The CDR3 has 15 amino acids. This chain's CDR3 is CASSASGGLLGEQYF. The CDR3 nucleotides are TGTGCCAGCAGCGCCTCAGGGGGCTTGTTGGGCGAGCAGTACTTC.

The rearrangement links TRBV6-6 to TRBJ1-1; D is unclear. Trimming left V 4 bases short and J 4 bases short, with 16 bases between. CDR3 size: 15 residues. The germline V gene encodes CDR1 MNHNY and CDR2 SVGAGI (reference sequence). The CDR3 DNA follows: TGTGCCAGCAGTTCCGGGCTCCTGAGGGTCACTGAAGCTTTCTTT. Residues: CASSSGLLRVTEAFF.

V gene TRBV5-6 combines with J gene TRBJ1-1; the D is unclear. The CDR3 is made up of 16 amino acids. Trimming took off 2 bases at V and 0 bases at J, with 14 bases between the two ends. Germline V gives CDR1 SGHDT, CDR2 YYEEEE. The CDR3 spells CASSFRGWAMNTEAFF. DNA for the CDR3: TGTGCCAGCAGCTTCCGGGGTTGGGCCATGAACACTGAAGCTTTCTTT. Together with reference TRBV5-6 and TRBJ1-1, the CDR3 gives the full variable domain: DAGVTQSPTHLIKTRGQQVTLRCSPKSGHDTVSWYQQALGQGPQFIFQYYEEEERQRGNFPDRFSGHQFPNYSSELNVNALLLGDSALYLCASSFRGWAMNTEAFFGQGTRLTVV.

The CDR3 loop reads CASSSGSVNQPQHF. In DNA, the CDR3 is TGTGCCAGCAGTTCAGGGTCGGTGAATCAGCCCCAGCATTTT. The chain recombines TRBV25-1 with TRBJ1-5, with TRBD1 as a possible D gene (5 bases). In germline, CDR1 is MGHDK, CDR2 SYGVNS. Trimming removed 5 bases at V and 4 bases at J, with 12 bases between. The CDR3 extends over 14 amino acids.

The rearrangement links TRBV18 to TRBJ2-4; D may be TRBD2 (7 bases). The V gene's germline CDR1 is KGHSH and CDR2 LQKENI. Trimming left V 1 base short and J 2 bases short, with 9 bases between. This CDR3 has 15 amino acids. CDR3 sequence: CASSPQGGPKNIQYF. The CDR3 DNA is TGTGCCAGCTCACCACAGGGGGGGCCCAAAAACATTCAGTACTTC.

The chain combines TRBV5-1 with TRBJ2-1; TRBD2 agrees at 10 bases. This CDR3 spans 14 amino acids. Germline V gene sequence: CDR1 SGHRS, CDR2 YFSETQ. V trimming: 4 bases; J trimming: 9 bases; junction bases outside the gene matches: 7. The CDR3: CASSGLAGGSEQFF. The CDR3 DNA reads TGCGCCAGCAGCGGTTTAGCGGGAGGCAGTGAGCAGTTCTTC.

This clone was counted between two and nine times. This rearrangement joins TRBV29-1 to TRBJ2-1, with D maybe TRBD1 (5 bases). Germline values: CDR1 SQVTM, CDR2 ANQGSEA. Trimming removed 2 bases from V and 7 bases from J, with 15 bases in between. The CDR3 is made up of 14 amino acids. CDR3 coding DNA: TGCAGCGTTGAATGGGTTAGGACAAGTAATGAGCAGTTCTTC. This gives the protein CSVEWVRTSNEQFF.

This clone has a handful of counts. The rearrangement uses TRBV7-9 and TRBJ2-3; TRBD2 matches at 9 bases. The CDR3 consists of 17 residues. V dropped 1 base and J dropped 3; count of bases not matched to a gene: 8. Germline loops: CDR1 SEHNR, CDR2 FQNEAQ (reference sequence). As DNA, the CDR3 is TGTGCCAGCAGCTTAGGAGCGGCGGGAGGGAGGACAGATACGCAGTATTTT. The encoded protein is CASSLGAAGGRTDTQYF.

There are a few counts of this clone. The chain joins TRBV7-2 to TRBJ2-5; 13 positions match TRBD2. Looked up from germline, CDR1 is SGHTA and CDR2 is FQGNSA. J was trimmed by 4 bases and V by 1 base; bases with no gene match: 0. This CDR3 comprises 15 residues. CDR3 loop: CASSLGTSGRETQYF. CDR3 in DNA: TGTGCCAGCAGCTTAGGGACTAGCGGGAGAGAGACCCAGTACTTC.

This clone was detected only a few times. The chain employs TRBV7-3 and TRBJ2-1; 10 bases agree with TRBD2. The length of the CDR3 is 15 residues. Germline CDR1 SGHTA, CDR2 FQGTGA. V lost 4 bases, J lost 8 bases, and 8 bases stayed unmatched. CDR3 sequence reads: CASSYRAGGGDEQFF. DNA of the CDR3: TGTGCCAGCAGCTACAGAGCGGGAGGGGGCGATGAGCAGTTCTTC.

This clone appeared a few times. The chain is built from TRBV6-1 and TRBJ2-7; a weak D match, TRBD1 (6 bases). CDR1 and CDR2 from the germline V gene are MNHNS and SASEGT. The CDR3 sequence is 12 residues long. Trimming removed 7 bases from V and 3 bases from J, with 10 bases in between. This chain's CDR3 is CASIQQGYEQYF. In DNA, the CDR3 is TGTGCCAGCATTCAACAGGGCTACGAGCAGTACTTC.

This clone was picked up a small number of times. CDR3 loop: CASMGWGESTYEQYF. The CDR3 bases are TGTGCCAGCATGGGATGGGGGGAAAGCACCTACGAGCAGTACTTC. The rearrangement joins TRBV25-1 to TRBJ2-7; possibly TRBD2 for D (6 bases). The germline V gene encodes CDR1 MGHDK and CDR2 SYGVNS. The V gene lost 7 bases and the J gene lost 2 bases, with 18 bases spanning the gap. The CDR3 is 15 amino acids.

This clone appeared a few times. The rearrangement links TRBV7-8 to TRBJ1-4, with 7 bases matching TRBD1. With 5 bases clipped from V and 7 bases from J, the junction kept 7 bases outside the gene matches. The germline V gene encodes CDR1 SGHVS and CDR2 FQNEAQ. This CDR3 region has 14 residues. CDR3 protein: CASSQGQRTEKLFF. The CDR3 region has the DNA TGTGCCAGCAGCCAGGGACAGCGAACTGAAAAACTGTTTTTT. Variable domain in full (rest from reference TRBV7-8 and TRBJ1-4): GAGVSQSPRYKVAKRGQDVALRCDPISGHVSLFWYQQALGQGPEFLTYFQNEAQLDKSGLPSDRFFAERPEGSVSTLKIQRTQQEDSAVYLCASSQGQRTEKLFFGSGTQLSVL.

The V call is TRBV5-4, the J call TRBJ2-5; 8 bases are a match to TRBD2. V lost 4 bases and J lost 0; bases outside the gene matches: 5. The CDR3 loop spans 15 amino acids. Germline-derived CDR1 and CDR2 are SGHNT and YYREEE (reference sequence). The CDR3 loop is CASSRSGTHQETQYF. DNA for the CDR3: TGTGCCAGCAGCCGTAGCGGGACCCACCAAGAGACCCAGTACTTC.